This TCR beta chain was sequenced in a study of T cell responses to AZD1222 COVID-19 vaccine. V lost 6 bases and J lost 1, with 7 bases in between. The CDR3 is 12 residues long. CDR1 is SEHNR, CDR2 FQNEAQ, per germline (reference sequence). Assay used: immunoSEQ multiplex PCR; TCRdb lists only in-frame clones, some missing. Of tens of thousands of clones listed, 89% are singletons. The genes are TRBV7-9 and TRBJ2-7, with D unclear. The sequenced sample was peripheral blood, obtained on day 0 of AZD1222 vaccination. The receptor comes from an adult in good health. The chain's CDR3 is CASSGRSYEQYF. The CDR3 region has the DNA TGTGCCAGCAGTGGCAGGTCCTACGAGCAGTACTTC.